This is a list of T cell receptor beta chains from one sample in a study of PD-1 blockade in classical Hodgkin lymphoma. TCRdb's table, derived via immunoSEQ multiplex PCR, lists solely in-frame clones and lacks some. Seen here are approximately 14,000 clones, 80% to 90% observed once, and the top ten hold 16%. The sequencing here drew on peripheral blood mononuclear cells (PBMCs), taken before the fourth cycle of nivolumab. These TCRs come from a human donor with classical Hodgkin lymphoma. Both conserved end residues are part of each CDR3. The D gene is left open where the match is weak. Only part of the rows carry a size: once, few, many, or a class if the clone is expanded.

clone size: few; J gene: TRBJ2-2; V gene: TRBV7-8; D gene: -; CDR3 length: 16; CDR3 protein: CASSLVQATNTGELFF; CDR3 DNA: TGTGCCAGCAGCTTAGTACAGGCGACGAACACCGGGGAGCTGTTTTTT
clone size: -; J gene: TRBJ1-5; V gene: TRBV4-1; D gene: -; CDR3 length: 15; CDR3 protein: CASSQEPGGNQPQHF; CDR3 DNA: TGCGCCAGCAGCCAAGAGCCCGGGGGTAATCAGCCCCAGCATTTT
clone size: -; J gene: TRBJ2-5; V gene: TRBV7-9; D gene: -; CDR3 length: 13; CDR3 protein: CASSNEAGETQYF; CDR3 DNA: TGTGCCAGCAGCAACGAAGCTGGGGAGACCCAGTACTTC
clone size: -; J gene: TRBJ1-5; V gene: TRBV6-1; D gene: -; CDR3 length: 11; CDR3 protein: CASSLGGAQHF; CDR3 DNA: TGTGCCAGCAGCCTTGGTGGGGCCCAGCATTTT
clone size: few; J gene: TRBJ2-2; V gene: TRBV6-6; D gene: -; CDR3 length: 13; CDR3 protein: CASHRENTGELFF; CDR3 DNA: TGTGCCAGCCACAGGGAGAACACCGGGGAGCTGTTTTTT
clone size: -; J gene: TRBJ1-1; V gene: TRBV18; D gene: TRBD1; CDR3 length: 18; CDR3 protein: CASSPPVPGQGLNTEAFF; CDR3 DNA: TGTGCCAGCTCACCACCGGTTCCGGGACAGGGCCTAAACACTGAAGCTTTCTTT
clone size: -; J gene: TRBJ1-1; V gene: TRBV5-1; D gene: -; CDR3 length: 14; CDR3 protein: CASKGSGGNTEAFF; CDR3 DNA: TGCGCCAGCAAGGGGAGTGGAGGGAACACTGAAGCTTTCTTT
clone size: -; J gene: TRBJ2-7; V gene: TRBV21-1; D gene: -; CDR3 length: 13; CDR3 protein: CASTLMTSYEQYF; CDR3 DNA: TGTGCCAGCACCCTAATGACCTCCTACGAGCAGTACTTC
clone size: few; J gene: TRBJ1-1; V gene: TRBV28; D gene: -; CDR3 length: 14; CDR3 protein: CATSNHREGTEAFF; CDR3 DNA: TGTGCTACCAGCAATCACAGGGAGGGCACTGAAGCTTTCTTT
clone size: -; J gene: TRBJ2-1; V gene: TRBV5-5; D gene: -; CDR3 length: 11; CDR3 protein: CATGQVNEQFF; CDR3 DNA: TGTGCCACTGGTCAGGTCAATGAGCAGTTCTTC
clone size: -; J gene: TRBJ2-5; V gene: TRBV7-9; D gene: -; CDR3 length: 11; CDR3 protein: CASSSQETQYF; CDR3 DNA: TGTGCCAGCAGCAGCCAAGAGACCCAGTACTTC
clone size: -; J gene: TRBJ2-5; V gene: TRBV28; D gene: -; CDR3 length: 17; CDR3 protein: CASSLRGVRTYQETQYF; CDR3 DNA: TGTGCCAGCAGTTTAAGGGGGGTCAGAACGTACCAAGAGACCCAGTACTTC
clone size: -; J gene: TRBJ1-5; V gene: TRBV19; D gene: -; CDR3 length: 18; CDR3 protein: CASRPPWTPIRSNQPQHF; CDR3 DNA: TGTGCCAGTAGGCCTCCTTGGACACCGATTCGGAGCAATCAGCCCCAGCATTTT
clone size: -; J gene: TRBJ1-6; V gene: TRBV14; D gene: -; CDR3 length: 15; CDR3 protein: CASSLRGGGGSPLHF; CDR3 DNA: TGTGCCAGCAGCCTCAGAGGGGGTGGCGGATCACCCCTCCACTTT
clone size: -; J gene: TRBJ1-1; V gene: TRBV28; D gene: -; CDR3 length: 16; CDR3 protein: CASSPRGRRGNTGAFF; CDR3 DNA: TGTGCCAGCAGTCCCAGGGGCAGGCGGGGGAACACTGGAGCTTTCTTT
clone size: -; J gene: TRBJ1-2; V gene: TRBV14; D gene: -; CDR3 length: 17; CDR3 protein: CASSPLGPPGASYGYTF; CDR3 DNA: TGTGCCAGCAGCCCCCTGGGCCCACCAGGGGCTTCGTATGGCTACACCTTC
clone size: -; J gene: TRBJ2-2; V gene: TRBV27; D gene: -; CDR3 length: 15; CDR3 protein: CASRYGLRATGELFF; CDR3 DNA: TGTGCCAGCAGATACGGACTGAGGGCCACCGGGGAGCTGTTTTTT
clone size: -; J gene: TRBJ2-5; V gene: TRBV6-1; D gene: -; CDR3 length: 15; CDR3 protein: CASSEIKTRRETQYF; CDR3 DNA: TGTGCCAGCAGTGAAATTAAGACCCGGCGGGAGACCCAGTACTTC
clone size: -; J gene: TRBJ1-3; V gene: TRBV5-1; D gene: TRBD1; CDR3 length: 16; CDR3 protein: CASSLTGVPSEGTIYF; CDR3 DNA: TGCGCCAGCAGCTTGACAGGGGTCCCCTCTGAGGGCACCATATATTTT